This TCR beta chain was observed in a study of regulatory T cells in long-lasting Graves disease. In building TCR beta libraries, iRepertoire HTBI primers were used together with Arm-PCR of CDR3 regions. TCRdb re-called the multiplex PCR reads through MiXCR, storing one row per CDR3 protein. The sample has 300,000 to 500,000 distinct CDR3 sequences; under 25% are singletons. Time point described: persistent/refractory GD, antithyroid drugs over 5 years with positive TRAb. Making the TCR library involved RNA that had been extracted from PBMCs. The specimen comprised peripheral blood mononuclear cells (PBMCs), sampled when the disease was refractory, from a patient treated with antithyroid drugs. This TCR derives from a female donor with Graves disease.

Here the CDR3 reads CASSLPLGNTEAFF. Here the CDR3 DNA reads TGTGCCAGCAGCTTACCTCTCGGGAACACTGAAGCTTTCTTT. The genes are TRBV7-9 and TRBJ1-1; D unresolved. CDR1 is SEHNR and CDR2 is FQNEAQ in the germline V gene (reference sequence). V lost 2 bases and J 1 base, leaving 8 bases between the germline ends. There are 14 residues in the CDR3.